The clone carrying this T cell receptor beta chain has ten or more counts. Its target is unknown. TCRbeta library preparation incorporated unique molecular identifiers. Each CDR3 protein is one row after TCRdb ran MiXCR on the PCR reads. The table shows roughly 160,000 distinct CDR3 sequences, with approximately 12% occurring only once. The CDR3 contains 14 residues. Germline V CDR1 and CDR2: MDHEN, SYDVKM. V dropped 8 bases and J dropped 3 bases, with 16 bases sitting between them. This sample is drawn from a study of T-cell reconstitution after alpha-beta-depleted transplantation in children. Notes on the study in general: Several hundred expanded graft clones reportedly gave rise to the alpha-beta T cells present about two months after transplant.

The chain recombines TRBV28 with TRBJ1-2; TRBD1 is a possible D gene (6 bases). This clonotype was obtained from a boy aged 2 to 9 with acute myeloid leukemia, due to receive a stem cell transplant. The sample in question was PBMCs, obtained before TCRalphabeta/CD19-depleted stem cell transplant. The CDR3 DNA follows: TGTGCCAGCCAAGGGGGGGGCTGGGACTATGGCTACACCTTC. It translates to CASQGGGWDYGYTF.